These 17 T cell receptor beta chains originate from one sample sequenced in a study of T cell responses to AZD1222 COVID-19 vaccine. Assay used: immunoSEQ multiplex PCR; TCRdb lists only in-frame clones, some missing. Of 110,000 to 150,000 clones in the sample, more than 70% were seen once. The specimen was peripheral blood, collected 28 days after the second AZD1222 dose. The receptors were sampled from an adult who received the AZD1222 COVID-19 vaccine.

This clone was counted once. This chain uses TRBV6-5 with TRBJ1-2; 7 positions agree with TRBD1. CDR1 is MNHEY, CDR2 SVGAGI, per germline. Losses at the gene ends were 8 bases for V and 1 base for J; bases not matched to a gene: 4. This CDR3 comprises 13 residues. The CDR3 DNA follows: TGTGCCAGCGATGACAGGGTTAACTATGGCTACACCTTC. Its protein is CASDDRVNYGYTF.

This clone was seen just once. The chain links TRBV7-9 to TRBJ1-5, with TRBD1 as a possible D gene (5 bases). This CDR3 spans 15 amino acids. The V and J ends lost 7 bases and 0 bases respectively, with 13 bases between them. Per germline, CDR1 SEHNR and CDR2 FQNEAQ (reference sequence). CDR3 nucleotides: TGTGCCAGCACCCTAGGAGGGGATAGCAATCAGCCCCAGCATTTT. The encoded protein is CASTLGGDSNQPQHF. Variable domain in full (rest from reference TRBV7-9 and TRBJ1-5): DTGVSQNPRHKITKRGQNVTFRCDPISEHNRLYWYRQTLGQGPEFLTYFQNEAQLEKSRLLSDRFSAERPKGSFSTLEIQRTEQGDSAMYLCASTLGGDSNQPQHFGDGTRLSIL.

This chain uses TRBV2 with TRBJ2-1, with D possibly being TRBD2 (5 bases). The V end was cut by 3 bases, the J end by 6 bases, with 9 bases between. The CDR3 spans 13 residues. Germline V gene data show CDR1 as SNHLY and CDR2 as FYNNEI. As DNA, the CDR3 is TGTGCCAGCAGTGAGGTTCGGGGCAATGAGCAGTTCTTC. This gives the protein CASSEVRGNEQFF. Full variable domain (missing parts from reference TRBV2 and TRBJ2-1): EPEVTQTPSHQVTQMGQEVILRCVPISNHLYFYWYRQILGQKVEFLVSFYNNEISEKSEIFDDQFSVERPDGSNFTLKIRSTKLEDSAMYFCASSEVRGNEQFFGPGTRLTVL.

CDR3 in DNA: TGTGCCAGCAGCAGACAGGGGGACCTTTATAATTCACCCCTCCACTTT. Translated, it gives CASSRQGDLYNSPLHF. The chain has TRBV28 and TRBJ1-6; the match to TRBD1 covers 9 bases. The CDR3 is made up of 16 amino acids. Trimming cost V 6 bases and J 4 bases; bases outside gene matches: 7. Germline V gives CDR1 MDHEN, CDR2 SYDVKM.

This clone was observed a handful of times. The chain has TRBV27 and TRBJ1-2; TRBD1 matches at 7 bases. Trimming cost V 2 bases and J 3 bases; bases outside gene matches: 9. The CDR3 spans 16 residues. Germline CDR1 and CDR2: MNHEY and SMNVEV (reference sequence). The CDR3 DNA follows: TGTGCCAGCAGTTTAAGGGGGCAGGGAGCTCACTATGGCTACACCTTC. It encodes CASSLRGQGAHYGYTF.

The J gene is TRBJ2-5, the V gene TRBV5-1; 8 bases fit TRBD2. Trimming at V came to 2 bases and at J to 3 bases, leaving 0 bases not matched to a gene. The CDR3 totals 13 residues. In germline, CDR1 is SGHRS, CDR2 YFSETQ. CDR3 coding DNA: TGCGCCAGCAGCTTACTAGCGGAAGAGACCCAGTACTTC. Translation gives CASSLLAEETQYF.

V gene TRBV2 combines with J gene TRBJ1-1; D is unresolved. CDR1 is SNHLY, CDR2 FYNNEI, per germline. V lost 1 base and J lost 7, with 19 bases in between. The length of the CDR3 is 16 residues. The CDR3 coding sequence is TGTGCCAGCAGTGAAGGGGGAGGGCAACTTGTTGGTGAAGCTTTCTTT. It encodes CASSEGGGQLVGEAFF.

The rearrangement links TRBV2 to TRBJ1-4, with D possibly being TRBD1 (6 bases). The CDR3 totals 15 residues. V shed 5 bases and J shed 2 bases, with 12 bases lying between them. Germline V gene sequence: CDR1 SNHLY, CDR2 FYNNEI. The CDR3 region has the DNA TGTGCCAGCAGTAACCCACAGGGCACTAATGAAAAACTGTTTTTT. Translating it yields CASSNPQGTNEKLFF.

This chain joins TRBV29-1 and TRBJ2-5; 9 bases line up with TRBD2. Germline V CDR1 and CDR2: SQVTM, ANQGSEA. There are 14 residues in the CDR3. V was clipped by 4 bases and J by 7 bases; unmatched bases: 10. The CDR3 is CSVVIAGAEGTQYF. DNA of the CDR3: TGCAGCGTTGTAATAGCGGGGGCCGAGGGGACCCAGTACTTC.

The chain combines TRBV28 with TRBJ2-1; 11 nucleotides align to TRBD2. The CDR3 totals 17 residues. After removal of 8 bases from V and 0 bases from J, the junction contained 9 bases not matched to a gene. Germline CDR1 is MDHEN and CDR2 is SYDVKM. The CDR3 DNA reads as TGTGCCAGCCTGGGACTAGCGGCCGACAGCTCCTACAATGAGCAGTTCTTC. Its translation: CASLGLAADSSYNEQFF.

This clone is a singleton in its sample. The chain links TRBV21-1 to TRBJ1-5; TRBD1, as called in the table, went unchecked against the DNA. TRBV21-1 is annotated as a pseudogene. This CDR3 has 15 residues. For the CDR3, the DNA is TGTGCCAGCAGCATGTTGACAGGGAGGAATCAGCCCCAGCATTTT. Its translation: CASSMLTGRNQPQHF.

The chain is built from TRBV5-5 and TRBJ1-5, with 8 bases that match TRBD1. Trimming took 3 bases from V and 3 from J; bases not matched to a gene: 8. There are 16 residues in the CDR3. Germline values: CDR1 SGHKS, CDR2 YYEKEE (reference sequence). The CDR3 DNA reads TGTGCCAGCAGCTCGATAGAGGACAGGGTCAATCAGCCCCAGCATTTT. Protein product: CASSSIEDRVNQPQHF.

CDR3 in amino acids: CASSPGQGDEKLFF. In nucleotides, the CDR3 is TGTGCCAGCAGCCCTGGACAGGGGGATGAAAAACTGTTTTTT. The V and J genes are TRBV28 and TRBJ1-4, with 10 positions matching TRBD1. The trim removed 6 bases at V and 6 bases at J, leaving 4 bases unmatched. CDR3 length: 14 amino acids. The germline V gene encodes CDR1 MDHEN and CDR2 SYDVKM.

This rearrangement joins TRBV5-1 to TRBJ1-1; D possibly corresponds to TRBD1 (6 bases). Germline CDR1 is SGHRS and CDR2 is YFSETQ. This CDR3 is built from 13 residues. V was trimmed by 0 bases and J by 3 bases, leaving 6 bases between them. The DNA for the CDR3 is TGCGCCAGCAGCTTGGGACAGGACACTGAAGCTTTCTTT. It codes for CASSLGQDTEAFF.

The V gene is TRBV6-5, the J gene TRBJ1-5; weak D call: TRBD1 (6 bases). Trimming removed 7 bases from V and 6 bases from J, with 19 bases in between. The CDR3 is 15 residues long. Germline assignment: CDR1 MNHEY and CDR2 SVGAGI. The CDR3 loop reads CASTPLPQGTQPQHF. The CDR3, as DNA: TGTGCCAGCACCCCCCTCCCTCAGGGGACTCAGCCCCAGCATTTT.

This clone was seen once. The chain has TRBV9 and TRBJ2-1, with D perhaps matching TRBD2 (6 bases). The CDR3 is made up of 16 amino acids. Germline V gene lookup returns CDR1 SGDLS and CDR2 YYNGEE. Trimming shortened V by 4 bases and J by 7 bases, and 21 bases separated the two germline ends. The CDR3 DNA reads TGTGCCAGCAGCCCGGCGGGATCCCCCATTGGGAATGAGCAGTTCTTC. It encodes CASSPAGSPIGNEQFF.

This chain links TRBV5-6 with TRBJ2-1, with TRBD1 as a possible D gene (6 bases). CDR1 is SGHDT, CDR2 YYEEEE, per germline. V shed 5 bases and J shed 8 bases, with 23 bases lying between them. CDR3 length: 16 residues. DNA of the CDR3: TGTGCCAGCAGTGAGAAACAGGGTCTTTTATCATATGAGCAGTTCTTC. Encoded protein: CASSEKQGLLSYEQFF.